Listed below are T cell receptor beta chains from one sample, sequenced in a study of T cell responses to AZD1222 COVID-19 vaccine. The method was immunoSEQ multiplex PCR; TCRdb's version includes in-frame clones alone and lacks a portion of them. Among 90,000 to 150,000 clones listed, approximately 85% were seen once. The source was peripheral blood, collected on day 0 of AZD1222 vaccination. These receptors originate from an adult in good health. Each CDR3 is given with its conserved first and last residue. A D gene is named only where the DNA matches it firmly. Rows may omit the clone size; those that give it use once, few, many or a size class.

v_gene: TRBV19
j_gene: TRBJ2-7
abundance: few
d_gene: -
CDR3nt: TGTGCCAGTAGTATTGGCGCGGGGGACACAGGCGAGCAGTACTTC
CDR3aa: CASSIGAGDTGEQYF

v_gene: TRBV6-5
j_gene: TRBJ1-5
abundance: -
d_gene: -
CDR3nt: TGTGCCAGCGGACCCTCGGGGGGTAGCAATCAGCCCCAGCATTTT
CDR3aa: CASGPSGGSNQPQHF

v_gene: TRBV3-1/TRBV3-2
j_gene: TRBJ1-1
abundance: -
d_gene: -
CDR3nt: TGTGCCAGCAGCCAGGGAGGCATTGAAGCTTTCTTT
CDR3aa: CASSQGGIEAFF

v_gene: TRBV9
j_gene: TRBJ2-7
abundance: once
d_gene: -
CDR3nt: TGTGCCAGCAGCCCAAAAGGTTCCCAGGGGCAAGGCTACGAGCAGTACTTC
CDR3aa: CASSPKGSQGQGYEQYF

v_gene: TRBV5-1
j_gene: TRBJ2-5
abundance: -
d_gene: -
CDR3nt: TGCGCCAGCAGCTCCCCAGGGGAAGAGACCCAGTACTTC
CDR3aa: CASSSPGEETQYF

v_gene: TRBV27
j_gene: TRBJ2-1
abundance: -
d_gene: TRBD1
CDR3nt: TGTGCCAGCAGGTACTCTTTAATGGACAGGGGTAAGAATGAGCAGTTCTTC
CDR3aa: CASRYSLMDRGKNEQFF

v_gene: TRBV2
j_gene: TRBJ2-7
abundance: few
d_gene: -
CDR3nt: TGTGCCAGCAGTACCCAGGGTGGAAAGTACTTC
CDR3aa: CASSTQGGKYF

v_gene: TRBV6-5
j_gene: TRBJ1-1
abundance: many
d_gene: -
CDR3nt: TGTGCCAGCAGGGGCCTTGGGAGCGGGGGGGTAGCTTTCTTT
CDR3aa: CASRGLGSGGVAFF

v_gene: TRBV11-3
j_gene: TRBJ2-2
abundance: -
d_gene: -
CDR3nt: TGTGCCTCGGAAGGGGTTTACACCGGGGAGCTGTTTTTT
CDR3aa: CASEGVYTGELFF

v_gene: TRBV2
j_gene: TRBJ1-6
abundance: -
d_gene: TRBD1
CDR3nt: TGTGCCAGCAGTCCGGACAGGCCACCCCTCCACTTT
CDR3aa: CASSPDRPPLHF

v_gene: TRBV4-1
j_gene: TRBJ1-5
abundance: -
d_gene: TRBD1
CDR3nt: TGCGCCAGCAGCCAAACGGGACAGGCCAAGAATCAGCCCCAGCATTTT
CDR3aa: CASSQTGQAKNQPQHF

v_gene: TRBV6-1
j_gene: TRBJ2-1
abundance: -
d_gene: -
CDR3nt: TGTGCCAGCAGTGGGTGGTGGAGGGGGGCGTGGTATGAGCAGTTCTTC
CDR3aa: CASSGWWRGAWYEQFF

v_gene: TRBV3-1/TRBV3-2
j_gene: TRBJ1-4
abundance: -
d_gene: -
CDR3nt: TGTGCCAGCAGCTTAACAACAGGGACCAGTGAAAAACTGTTTTTT
CDR3aa: CASSLTTGTSEKLFF

v_gene: TRBV10-3
j_gene: TRBJ1-2
abundance: -
d_gene: TRBD1
CDR3nt: TGTGCCATCAGTGGACAAAGGACAGGGCTAGGCTACACCTTC
CDR3aa: CAISGQRTGLGYTF

v_gene: TRBV29-1
j_gene: TRBJ2-3
abundance: -
d_gene: -
CDR3nt: TGCAGCGCCGTGGAGGATACGCAGTATTTT
CDR3aa: CSAVEDTQYF

v_gene: TRBV3-1/TRBV3-2
j_gene: TRBJ2-1
abundance: -
d_gene: -
CDR3nt: TGTGCCAGCAGCCAAGATGAGGGATCACAGTTCTTC
CDR3aa: CASSQDEGSQFF

v_gene: TRBV19
j_gene: TRBJ2-7
abundance: -
d_gene: TRBD1
CDR3nt: TGTGCCAGTAGCACAGGGGGCGTACACGAGCAGTACTTC
CDR3aa: CASSTGGVHEQYF

v_gene: TRBV29-1
j_gene: TRBJ2-7
abundance: -
d_gene: -
CDR3nt: TGCAGCGTTGCCCCTAACCAGGGAGAGCAGTACTTC
CDR3aa: CSVAPNQGEQYF

v_gene: TRBV10-3
j_gene: TRBJ1-5
abundance: -
d_gene: -
CDR3nt: TGTGCCATCAGTGAGGCCGGGATGCCCCAGCATTTT
CDR3aa: CAISEAGMPQHF

v_gene: TRBV6-1
j_gene: TRBJ2-3
abundance: once
d_gene: TRBD1
CDR3nt: TGTGCCAGCAGTGTGTTGGGACAGGGGATGACAGATACGCAGTATTTT
CDR3aa: CASSVLGQGMTDTQYF

v_gene: TRBV28
j_gene: TRBJ1-5
abundance: -
d_gene: -
CDR3nt: TGTGCCAGCAGTTGGAGACCTGGGCAGCCCCAGCATTTT
CDR3aa: CASSWRPGQPQHF

v_gene: TRBV7-2
j_gene: TRBJ2-2
abundance: -
d_gene: -
CDR3nt: TGTGCCAGCAGCTACCTGCCCCGGGACGGGGAGCTGTTTTTT
CDR3aa: CASSYLPRDGELFF

v_gene: TRBV7-2
j_gene: TRBJ2-5
abundance: -
d_gene: -
CDR3nt: TGTGCCAGCAGCTACTCGATCGGGGCAGGGGAGACCCAGTACTTC
CDR3aa: CASSYSIGAGETQYF

v_gene: TRBV28
j_gene: TRBJ1-1
abundance: -
d_gene: TRBD1
CDR3nt: TGTGCCACCAGGGGTACAGGGGGCTTCGTTGGCACTGAAGCTTTCTTT
CDR3aa: CATRGTGGFVGTEAFF

v_gene: TRBV28
j_gene: TRBJ1-1
abundance: -
d_gene: -
CDR3nt: TGTGCCAGCAGTTTCTACAGGGCGGCTTTCTTT
CDR3aa: CASSFYRAAFF